These 6 T cell receptor beta chains were sequenced from one sample in a study of CD8 T cells in Susac syndrome. Random hexamers served to reverse transcribe roughly 0.5 to 1 ug RNA. TCRdb reanalysed the immunoSEQ multiplex PCR reads using MiXCR and keeps one entry per CDR3 protein. The data contain a few hundred thousand distinct CDR3 sequences, about 93% of them seen just once; the ten biggest clones take up about 0.15%. Sequenced input: CD8+ T cells from PBMCs. These receptors came from a human donor with multiple sclerosis.

This sequence joins TRBV4-2 and TRBJ2-5; 11 bases align to TRBD2. The CDR3 sequence is 20 residues long. Per the germline V gene, CDR1 is LGHNA and CDR2 is YNFKEQ. Losses at the gene ends were 0 bases for V and 5 bases for J; bases not matched to a gene: 17. CDR3 residues: CASSQDLLLAGGRAKETQYF. The CDR3 DNA sequence: TGTGCCAGCAGCCAAGATCTTTTGCTAGCGGGAGGCCGGGCTAAGGAGACCCAGTACTTC.

The chain combines TRBV5-6 with TRBJ2-7; the D gene is possibly TRBD1 (5 bases). CDR1 and CDR2 from the germline V gene are SGHDT and YYEEEE. The CDR3 runs 14 residues. The V and J ends lost 1 base and 2 bases respectively, with 10 bases between them. The CDR3 DNA follows: TGTGCCAGCAGCTTGAGACAGAGAGCCTACGAGCAGTACTTC. Residues: CASSLRQRAYEQYF.

The sample holds one count of this clonotype. The rearrangement joins TRBV6-6 to TRBJ2-3; D is perhaps TRBD1 (5 bases). CDR1 and CDR2 from the germline V gene are MNHNY and SVGAGI (reference sequence). With 7 bases removed from V and 4 bases from J, the gap between germline ends came to 9 bases. CDR3 length equals 12 residues. This chain's CDR3 is CASTIRADTQYF. CDR3 nucleotides: TGTGCCAGCACCATCAGGGCAGATACGCAGTATTTT.

The chain couples TRBV5-6 to TRBJ2-7, with D tentatively TRBD1 (6 bases). CDR3 length: 16 residues. Germline V lookup: CDR1 SGHDT, CDR2 YYEEEE. Trimming took 1 base from V and 4 from J, leaving 18 bases between them. The CDR3 spells CASSLWGSGVGYEQYF. CDR3 coding DNA: TGTGCCAGCAGCTTGTGGGGCTCAGGGGTGGGGTACGAGCAGTACTTC.

The rearrangement links TRBV7-9 to TRBJ2-5, with 10 bases matching TRBD1. The J segment lost 5 bases and the V segment lost 3 bases, leaving 15 bases of the junction unmatched. This CDR3 is built from 18 residues. Germline V gene data show CDR1 as SEHNR and CDR2 as FQNEAQ (reference sequence). The CDR3 coding sequence is TGTGCCAGCAGCTTGGGGTTCACAGACAGGGGGCTTTTGGAGACCCAGTACTTC. It yields the protein CASSLGFTDRGLLETQYF.

The chain joins TRBV27 to TRBJ1-1; D is uncertain. The ends were cut back, 5 bases at V and 6 bases at J, with 10 bases in the middle. Germline V gene data show CDR1 as MNHEY and CDR2 as SMNVEV (reference sequence). CDR3 length equals 12 residues. The CDR3, as DNA: TGTGCCAGCAGTCCCCCGTCCCCTGAAGCTTTCTTT. Translation: CASSPPSPEAFF.